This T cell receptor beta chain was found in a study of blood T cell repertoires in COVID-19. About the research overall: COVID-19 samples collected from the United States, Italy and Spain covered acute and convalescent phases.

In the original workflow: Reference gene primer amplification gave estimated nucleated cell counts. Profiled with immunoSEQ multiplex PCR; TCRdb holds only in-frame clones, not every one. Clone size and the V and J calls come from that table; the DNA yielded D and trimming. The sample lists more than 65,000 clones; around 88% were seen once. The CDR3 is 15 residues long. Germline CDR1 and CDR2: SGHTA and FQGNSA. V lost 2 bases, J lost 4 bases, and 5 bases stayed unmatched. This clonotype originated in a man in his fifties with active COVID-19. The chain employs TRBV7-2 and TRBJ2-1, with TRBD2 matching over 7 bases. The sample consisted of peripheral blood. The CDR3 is CASSLSGGVYNEQFF. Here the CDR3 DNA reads TGTGCCAGCAGCTTAAGTGGGGGGGTTTACAATGAGCAGTTCTTC.